This T cell receptor (beta chain) stems from a study of T cell repertoires in cytomegalovirus infection. Study-level information: Matching HLA type, along with CMV infection, was indicated by public TCR beta signatures.

This clonotype was seen at least ten times. Its target is not known. This CDR3 contains 14 residues. Losses at the gene ends were 5 bases for V and 9 bases for J; bases not matched to a gene: 8. Overall study findings and caveats: Dominant in the ex vivo response were TCR beta clonotypes restricted by HLA-C and specific for CMV.

TCRdb re-called the reads through MiXCR, storing one row per CDR3 protein. The sample holds approximately 190,000 distinct CDR3 sequences, more than 9% seen once. The chain recombines TRBV12-3 or TRBV12-4 with TRBJ2-4; 9 bases fit TRBD2. The source is a human donor in good health (CMV status not recorded). Some clones in this sample may be carry-over from other donors' samples. The source material was PBMCs. The CDR3 sequence is CASSGTSFNPIQYF. The CDR3 coding sequence is TGTGCCAGCAGTGGGACTAGCTTCAATCCCATTCAGTACTTC.